This entry concerns a single TCR beta chain. This sample is drawn from a study of technical replicates of blood from four donors. The protocol was immunoSEQ multiplex PCR, while the TCRdb copy is restricted to in-frame clones and leaves out a portion. The table includes around 61,000 clones, around 97% detected once. The CDR3 covers 13 residues. Germline V CDR1 and CDR2: MNHEY, SMNVEV (reference sequence). Between the trimmed V and J ends, which lost 4 bases and 8 bases, there was a span of 14 bases. The receptor was isolated from a human donor in good health. The rearrangement links TRBV27 to TRBJ1-2; TRBD1 is a possible D gene (5 bases). Sequencing used T cells isolated from PBMCs. CDR3 in DNA: TGTGCCAGCAGTTCTCAGGGCCCGAGCGGCTACACCTTC. Amino acids: CASSSQGPSGYTF.